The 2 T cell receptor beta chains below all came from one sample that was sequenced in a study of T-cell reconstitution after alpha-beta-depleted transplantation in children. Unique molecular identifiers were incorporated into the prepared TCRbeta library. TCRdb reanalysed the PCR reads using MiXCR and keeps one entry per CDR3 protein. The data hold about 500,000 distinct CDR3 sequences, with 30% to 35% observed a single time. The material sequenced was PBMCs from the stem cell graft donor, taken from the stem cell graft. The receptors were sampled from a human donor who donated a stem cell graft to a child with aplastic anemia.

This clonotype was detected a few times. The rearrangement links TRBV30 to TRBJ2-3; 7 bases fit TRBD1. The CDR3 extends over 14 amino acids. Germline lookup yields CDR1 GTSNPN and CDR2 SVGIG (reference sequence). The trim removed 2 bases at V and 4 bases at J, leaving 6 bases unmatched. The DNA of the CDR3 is TGTGCCTGGAGTAAACAGGGGATGGCAGATACGCAGTATTTT. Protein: CAWSKQGMADTQYF.

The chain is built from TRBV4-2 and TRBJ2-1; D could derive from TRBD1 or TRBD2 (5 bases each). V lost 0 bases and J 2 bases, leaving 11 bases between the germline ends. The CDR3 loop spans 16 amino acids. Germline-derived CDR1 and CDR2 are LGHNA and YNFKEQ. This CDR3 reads CASSQDKRGAYNEQFF. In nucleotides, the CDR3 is TGTGCCAGCAGCCAAGATAAAAGAGGGGCCTACAATGAGCAGTTCTTC.